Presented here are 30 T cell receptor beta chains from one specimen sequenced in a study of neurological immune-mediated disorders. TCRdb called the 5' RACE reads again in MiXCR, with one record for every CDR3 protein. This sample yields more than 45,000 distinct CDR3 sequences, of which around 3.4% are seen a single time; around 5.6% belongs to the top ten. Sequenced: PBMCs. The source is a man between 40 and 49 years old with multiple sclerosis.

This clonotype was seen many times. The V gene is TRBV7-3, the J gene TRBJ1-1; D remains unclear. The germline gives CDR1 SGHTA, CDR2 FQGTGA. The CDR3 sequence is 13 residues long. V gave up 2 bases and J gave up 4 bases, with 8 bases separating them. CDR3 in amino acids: CASSLGVGTEAFF. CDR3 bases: TGTGCCAGCAGCTTAGGGGTGGGCACTGAAGCTTTCTTT.

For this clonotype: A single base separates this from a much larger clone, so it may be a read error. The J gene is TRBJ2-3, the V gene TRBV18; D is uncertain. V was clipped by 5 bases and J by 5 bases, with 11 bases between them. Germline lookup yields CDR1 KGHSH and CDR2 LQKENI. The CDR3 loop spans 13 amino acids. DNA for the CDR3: TGTGCCAGCTCAACGAAAGTGGGAGATACGCAGTATTTT. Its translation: CASSTKVGDTQYF.

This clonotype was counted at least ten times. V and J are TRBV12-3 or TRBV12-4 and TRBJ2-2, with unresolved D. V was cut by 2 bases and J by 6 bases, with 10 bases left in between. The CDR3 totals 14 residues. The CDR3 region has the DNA TGTGCCAGCAGTTTAATCCCCCCGGCCGGGGAGCTGTTTTTT. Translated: CASSLIPPAGELFF.

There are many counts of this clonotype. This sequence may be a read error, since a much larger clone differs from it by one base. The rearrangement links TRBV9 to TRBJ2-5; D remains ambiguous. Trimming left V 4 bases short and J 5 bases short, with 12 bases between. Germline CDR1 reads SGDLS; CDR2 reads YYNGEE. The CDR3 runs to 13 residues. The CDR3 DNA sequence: TGTGCCAGCAGCATTGAAAGCTCTGAGACCCAGTACTTC. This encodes CASSIESSETQYF.

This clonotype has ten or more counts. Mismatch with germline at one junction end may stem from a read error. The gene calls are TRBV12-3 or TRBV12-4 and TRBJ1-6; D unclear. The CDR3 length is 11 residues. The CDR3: CASSLGSPLNF. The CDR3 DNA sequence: TGTGCCAGCAGTTTAGGATCACCCCTCAACTTT.

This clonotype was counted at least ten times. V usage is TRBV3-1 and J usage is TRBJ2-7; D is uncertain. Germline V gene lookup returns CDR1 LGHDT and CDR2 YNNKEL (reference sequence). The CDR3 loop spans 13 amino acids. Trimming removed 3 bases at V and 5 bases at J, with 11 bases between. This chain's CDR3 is CASSQGRPDEQYF. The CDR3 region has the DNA TGTGCCAGCAGCCAGGGCCGTCCGGACGAGCAGTACTTC.

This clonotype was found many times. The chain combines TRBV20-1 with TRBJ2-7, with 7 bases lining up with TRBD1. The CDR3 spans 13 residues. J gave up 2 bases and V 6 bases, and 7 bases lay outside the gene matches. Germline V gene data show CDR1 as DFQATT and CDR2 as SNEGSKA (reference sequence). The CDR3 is CSAEGGPTYEQYF. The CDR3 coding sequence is TGCAGTGCGGAAGGGGGCCCCACCTACGAGCAGTACTTC.

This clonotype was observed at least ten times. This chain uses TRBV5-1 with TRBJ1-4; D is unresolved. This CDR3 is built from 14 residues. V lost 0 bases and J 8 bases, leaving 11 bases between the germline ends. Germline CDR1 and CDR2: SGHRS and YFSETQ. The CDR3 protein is CASSLVSRGEKLFF. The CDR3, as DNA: TGCGCCAGCAGCTTGGTTTCCCGAGGGGAAAAACTGTTTTTT.

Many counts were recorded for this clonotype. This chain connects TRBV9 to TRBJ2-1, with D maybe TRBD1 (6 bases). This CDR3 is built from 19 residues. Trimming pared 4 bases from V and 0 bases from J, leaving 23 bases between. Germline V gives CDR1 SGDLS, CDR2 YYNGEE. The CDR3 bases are TGTGCCAGCAGCTTAGGACAGATTAACCTGCTGAGCTCCTACAATGAGCAGTTCTTC. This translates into CASSLGQINLLSSYNEQFF.

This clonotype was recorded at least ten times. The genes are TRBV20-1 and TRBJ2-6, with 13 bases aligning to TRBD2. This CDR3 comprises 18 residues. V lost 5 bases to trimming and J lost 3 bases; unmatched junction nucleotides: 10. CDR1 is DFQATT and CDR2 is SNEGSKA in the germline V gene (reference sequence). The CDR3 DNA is TGCAGTGCTCGCCATTTACTAGCGGGGGGGCTTGGGGCCAACGTCCTGACTTTC. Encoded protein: CSARHLLAGGLGANVLTF.

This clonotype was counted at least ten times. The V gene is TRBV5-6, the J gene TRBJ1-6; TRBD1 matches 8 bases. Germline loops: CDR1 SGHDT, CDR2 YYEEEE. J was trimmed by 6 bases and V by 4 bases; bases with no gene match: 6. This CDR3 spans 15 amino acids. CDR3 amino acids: CASSPDRGINSPLHF. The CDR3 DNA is TGTGCCAGCAGCCCAGACAGGGGAATTAATTCACCCCTCCACTTT.

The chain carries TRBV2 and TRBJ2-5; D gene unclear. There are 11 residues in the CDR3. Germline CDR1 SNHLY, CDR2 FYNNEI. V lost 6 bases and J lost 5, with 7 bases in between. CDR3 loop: CASRGMETQYF. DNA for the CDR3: TGTGCCAGCAGGGGTATGGAGACCCAGTACTTC.

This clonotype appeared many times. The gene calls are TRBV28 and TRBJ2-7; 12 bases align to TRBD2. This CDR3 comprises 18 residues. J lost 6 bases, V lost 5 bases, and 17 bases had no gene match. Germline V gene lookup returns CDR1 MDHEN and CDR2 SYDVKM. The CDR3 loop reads CASSLYPSSGGARSEQYF. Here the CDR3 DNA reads TGTGCCAGCAGTCTATACCCTTCTAGCGGGGGGGCCAGGTCCGAGCAGTACTTC.

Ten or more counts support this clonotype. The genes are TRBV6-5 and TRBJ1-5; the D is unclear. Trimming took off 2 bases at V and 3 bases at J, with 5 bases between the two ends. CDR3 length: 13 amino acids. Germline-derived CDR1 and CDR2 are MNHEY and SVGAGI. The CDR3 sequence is CASSYKDNQPQHF. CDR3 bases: TGTGCCAGCAGTTACAAGGACAATCAGCCCCAGCATTTT.

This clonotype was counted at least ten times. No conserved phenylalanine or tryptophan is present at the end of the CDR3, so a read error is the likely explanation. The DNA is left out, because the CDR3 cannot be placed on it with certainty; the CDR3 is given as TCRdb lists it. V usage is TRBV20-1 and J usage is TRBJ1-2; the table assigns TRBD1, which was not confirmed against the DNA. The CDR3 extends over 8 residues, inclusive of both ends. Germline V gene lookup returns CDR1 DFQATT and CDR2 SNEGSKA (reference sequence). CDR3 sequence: CSARGLQA.

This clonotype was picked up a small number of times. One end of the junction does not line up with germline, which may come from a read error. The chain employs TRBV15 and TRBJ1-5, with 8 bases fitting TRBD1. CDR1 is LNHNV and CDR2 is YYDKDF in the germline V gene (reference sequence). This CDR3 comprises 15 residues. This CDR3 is CATSTRTGSEQPQNF. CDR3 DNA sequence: TGTGCCACCAGCACTAGGACAGGGTCAGAACAGCCCCAGAATTTT.

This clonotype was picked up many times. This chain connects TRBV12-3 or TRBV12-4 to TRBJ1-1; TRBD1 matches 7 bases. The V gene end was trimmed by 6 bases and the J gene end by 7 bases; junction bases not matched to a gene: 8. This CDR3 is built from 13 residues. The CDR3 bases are TGTGCCAGCAGGTCCCGGGACAGCCTTGAAGCTTTCTTT. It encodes CASRSRDSLEAFF.

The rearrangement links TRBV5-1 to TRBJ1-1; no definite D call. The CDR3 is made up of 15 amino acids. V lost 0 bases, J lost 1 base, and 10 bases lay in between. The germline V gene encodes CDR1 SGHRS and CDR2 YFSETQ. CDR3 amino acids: CASSLEAMANTEAFF. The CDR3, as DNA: TGCGCCAGCAGCTTGGAGGCGATGGCGAACACTGAAGCTTTCTTT.

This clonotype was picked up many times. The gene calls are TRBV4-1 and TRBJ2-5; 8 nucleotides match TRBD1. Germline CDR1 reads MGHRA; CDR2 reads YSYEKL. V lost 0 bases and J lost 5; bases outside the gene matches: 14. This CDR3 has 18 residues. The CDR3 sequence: CASSQDEAGGMVIETQYF. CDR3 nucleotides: TGCGCCAGCAGCCAAGATGAGGCAGGGGGCATGGTGATTGAGACCCAGTACTTC.

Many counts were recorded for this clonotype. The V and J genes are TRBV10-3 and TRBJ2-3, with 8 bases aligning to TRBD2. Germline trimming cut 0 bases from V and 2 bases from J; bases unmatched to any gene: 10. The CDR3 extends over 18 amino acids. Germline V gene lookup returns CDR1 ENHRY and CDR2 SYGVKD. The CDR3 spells CAISESGTSGTFTDTQYF. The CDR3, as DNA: TGTGCCATCAGTGAGTCGGGAACTAGCGGTACCTTCACAGATACGCAGTATTTT.

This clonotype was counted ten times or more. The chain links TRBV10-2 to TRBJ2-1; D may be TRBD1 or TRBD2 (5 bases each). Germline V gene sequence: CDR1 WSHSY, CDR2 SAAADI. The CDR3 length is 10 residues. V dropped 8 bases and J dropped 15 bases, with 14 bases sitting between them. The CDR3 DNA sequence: TGCGCCAGCCTCCGGGACCAGATGTTCTTC. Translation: CASLRDQMFF.

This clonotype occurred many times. The CDR3 here is CSARPGQGAGTEAFF. The CDR3 bases are TGCAGTGCTAGACCGGGACAGGGGGCTGGCACTGAAGCTTTCTTT. This chain joins TRBV20-1 and TRBJ1-1; TRBD1 agrees at 12 bases. After removal of 2 bases from V and 4 bases from J, the junction contained 5 bases not matched to a gene. CDR1 DFQATT and CDR2 SNEGSKA come from the germline V gene (reference sequence). The CDR3 spans 15 residues.

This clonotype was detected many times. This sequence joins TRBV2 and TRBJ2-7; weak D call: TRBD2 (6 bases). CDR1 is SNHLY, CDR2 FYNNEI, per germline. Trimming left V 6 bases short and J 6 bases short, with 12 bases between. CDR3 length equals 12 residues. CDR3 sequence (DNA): TGTGCCAGCAGAAACCAGGGAGGCGAGCAGTACTTC. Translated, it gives CASRNQGGEQYF.

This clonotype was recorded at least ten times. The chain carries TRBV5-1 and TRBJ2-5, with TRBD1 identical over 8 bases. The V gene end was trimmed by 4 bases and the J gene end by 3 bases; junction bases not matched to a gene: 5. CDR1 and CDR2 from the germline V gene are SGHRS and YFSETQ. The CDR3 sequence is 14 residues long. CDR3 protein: CASSLQTGEETQYF. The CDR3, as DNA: TGCGCCAGCAGCCTACAGACAGGGGAAGAGACCCAGTACTTC.

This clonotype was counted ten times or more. CDR3 in DNA: TGCAGCGTGGAGACTTCCAGCTCTGGGGCCAACGTCCTGACTTTC. This codes for CSVETSSSGANVLTF. The chain has TRBV29-1 and TRBJ2-6; no firm D call. V was shortened by 6 bases and J by 0 bases, with 12 bases between the two germline ends. CDR1 is SQVTM, CDR2 ANQGSEA, per germline. The CDR3 loop spans 15 amino acids.

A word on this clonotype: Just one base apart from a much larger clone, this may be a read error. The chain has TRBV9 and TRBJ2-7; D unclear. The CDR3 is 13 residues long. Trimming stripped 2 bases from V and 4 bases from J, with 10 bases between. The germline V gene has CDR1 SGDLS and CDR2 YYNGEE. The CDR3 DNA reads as TGTGCCAGCAGCGTCAGATCCGGGTACGAGCAGTACTTC. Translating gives CASSVRSGYEQYF.

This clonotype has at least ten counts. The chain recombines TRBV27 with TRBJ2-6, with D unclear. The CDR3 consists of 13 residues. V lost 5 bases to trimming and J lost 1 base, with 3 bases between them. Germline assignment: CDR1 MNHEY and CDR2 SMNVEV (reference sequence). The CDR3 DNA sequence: TGTGCCAGCAGTCCATCTGGGGCCAACGTCCTGACTTTC. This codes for CASSPSGANVLTF.

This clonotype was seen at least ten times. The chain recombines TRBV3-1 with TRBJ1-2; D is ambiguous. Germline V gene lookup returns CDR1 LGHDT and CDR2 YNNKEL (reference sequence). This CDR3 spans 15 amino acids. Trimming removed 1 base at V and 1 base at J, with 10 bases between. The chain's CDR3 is CASSQGGPVNYGYTF. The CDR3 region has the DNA TGTGCCAGCAGCCAAGGAGGTCCGGTTAACTATGGCTACACCTTC. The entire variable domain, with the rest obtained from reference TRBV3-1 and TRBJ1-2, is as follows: DTAVSQTPKYLVTQMGNDKSIKCEQNLGHDTMYWYKQDSKKFLKIMFSYNNKELIINETVPNRFSPKSPDKAHLNLHINSLELGDSAVYFCASSQGGPVNYGYTFGSGTRLTVV.

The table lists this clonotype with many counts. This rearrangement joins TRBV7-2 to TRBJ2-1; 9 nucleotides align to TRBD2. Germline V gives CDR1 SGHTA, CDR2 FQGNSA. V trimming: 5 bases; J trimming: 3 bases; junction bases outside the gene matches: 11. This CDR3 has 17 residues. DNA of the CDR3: TGTGCCAGCAGCCGTCAACGTCCGACTAGCGGCTACAATGAGCAGTTCTTC. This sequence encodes CASSRQRPTSGYNEQFF.

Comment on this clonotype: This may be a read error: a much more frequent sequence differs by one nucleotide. The CDR3 nucleotides are TGTGCCAGCAGCCAAGATGGCCGGCTAGCGGGGGGAAGAACATTCAATGAGCAGTTCTTC. Its translation: CASSQDGRLAGGRTFNEQFF. V gene TRBV3-1 combines with J gene TRBJ2-1; TRBD2 matches 11 bases. Trimming removed 0 bases from V and 6 bases from J; junction bases left unmatched: 16. The CDR3 is made up of 20 amino acids. Germline V gives CDR1 LGHDT, CDR2 YNNKEL (reference sequence).